The clone carrying this T cell receptor beta chain has only a few counts. Its antigen is undetermined. One entry per CDR3 protein, called by TCRdb with MiXCR from the 5' RACE reads. Seen here are about 44,000 distinct CDR3 sequences, about an eighth observed once, and the top ten hold 50% to 65%. The record originates from a study of spatial heterogeneity in lung cancer. Study as a whole: Unique TCR and UMI combinations averaged more than ten appearances each in raw reads. Findings and caveats of the study: Blood showed ubiquitous tumor TCRs more often at resection than at routine follow-up.

Documented time point: sample taken at primary tumor resection. The sequenced material consisted of unsorted whole RNA from tumor, nontumor lung or frozen PBMC. The CDR3 runs to 11 residues. CDR1 and CDR2 (germline): SGHKS, YYEKEE (reference sequence). The germline V and J ends were trimmed by 7 bases and 3 bases, with 8 bases remaining between them. The clonotype comes from a male donor with early-stage non-small cell lung cancer. Sequenced material: PBMCs, taken at surgery. The V gene is TRBV5-5, the J gene TRBJ2-7; the D gene could be TRBD1 or TRBD2 (5 bases each). The CDR3 nucleotides are TGTGCCAGCGGGACCGTCTACGAGCAGTACTTC. Translation gives CASGTVYEQYF.